These 29 T cell receptor beta chains share one sample of origin, sequenced in a study of T-cell memory formation after mild COVID-19. TCRdb reanalysed the 5' RACE reads using MiXCR and keeps one entry per CDR3 protein. The table records 70,000 to 100,000 distinct CDR3 sequences, more than 12% of them present only once. The specimen sequenced was PBMCs or a T cell subset sorted from them (not recorded which). The receptors here all came from a man aged 18 to 30 who had mild COVID-19 (a few samples of this study predate the infection). Cell type and time point are not known.

This clonotype was observed at least ten times. The V and J genes are TRBV4-1 and TRBJ2-7; 7 bases are a match to TRBD1. Germline-derived CDR1 and CDR2 are MGHRA and YSYEKL. Trimming cost V 1 base and J 1 base; bases outside gene matches: 7. The CDR3 spans 16 residues. CDR3 protein: CASSQVTDRESYEQYF. The DNA for the CDR3 is TGCGCCAGCAGCCAAGTCACTGACAGGGAGTCCTACGAGCAGTACTTC.

This clonotype was recorded a few times. The rearrangement uses TRBV4-2 and TRBJ2-3; D is unclear. The CDR3 is 16 residues long. With 5 bases removed from V and 2 bases from J, the gap between germline ends came to 17 bases. CDR1 LGHNA and CDR2 YNFKEQ come from the germline V gene. CDR3 nucleotides: TGTGCCAGCAGCTCCCGCCAACCCCCCACCACAGATACGCAGTATTTT. Protein: CASSSRQPPTTDTQYF.

This clonotype was seen only a few times. The chain employs TRBV4-2 and TRBJ2-2; tentatively, D is TRBD2 (7 bases). Trimming shortened V by 0 bases and J by 0 bases, and 23 bases separated the two germline ends. This CDR3 contains 21 residues. Looked up from germline, CDR1 is LGHNA and CDR2 is YNFKEQ. Here the CDR3 reads CASSQDVAGAWRGTNTGELFF. In nucleotides, the CDR3 is TGTGCCAGCAGCCAAGATGTCGCGGGGGCTTGGAGGGGGACGAACACCGGGGAGCTGTTTTTT.

This clonotype was found a few times. CDR3 coding DNA: TGCGCCAGCAGCTCCCAGGGGAGCCCAGATACGCAGTATTTT. It yields the protein CASSSQGSPDTQYF. The V and J genes are TRBV5-1 and TRBJ2-3, with a tentative D call TRBD1 (6 bases). Germline V gene sequence: CDR1 SGHRS, CDR2 YFSETQ. The V end lost 3 bases, the J end lost 4 bases, and 12 bases lay between the germline ends. The CDR3 has 14 residues.

As for this clonotype: A read error may account for a junction end that differs from germline. The gene calls are TRBV5-1 and TRBJ2-3; TRBD1 agrees at 7 bases. The CDR3 sequence is 14 residues long. CDR1 and CDR2 (germline): SGHRS, YFSETQ. Written as DNA, the CDR3 is TGCGCCAGCAGCCGGCGGCCTGGGACAGAGACGCAGTATTTT. It is translated as CASSRRPGTETQYF. The complete variable domain, with remaining parts taken from reference TRBV5-1 and TRBJ2-3, reads KAGVTQTPRYLIKTRGQQVTLSCSPISGHRSVSWYQQTPGQGLQFLFEYFSETQRNKGNFPGRFSGRQFSNSRSEMNVSTLELGDSALYLCASSRRPGTETQYFGPGTRLTVL.

The sample holds a few counts of this clonotype. J is TRBJ2-1 and V is TRBV4-3; D unresolved. CDR1 is LGHNA and CDR2 is YSLEER in the germline V gene. V lost 0 bases, J lost 10 bases, and 16 bases lay in between. The CDR3 contains 15 residues. In nucleotides, the CDR3 is TGCGCCAGCAGCCAAGATGATACCGTCGTCGAGGAGCAGTTCTTC. It specifies CASSQDDTVVEEQFF.

This sequence joins TRBV25-1 and TRBJ2-7, with D uncertain. CDR1 is MGHDK, CDR2 SYGVNS, per germline. Trimming cost V 1 base and J 4 bases, with 8 bases left between them. The CDR3 is 13 residues long. The CDR3 loop is CASSEFGYYEQYF. The CDR3 DNA sequence: TGTGCCAGCAGTGAATTTGGGTATTACGAGCAGTACTTC.

This clonotype was counted only a few times. This chain links TRBV29-1 with TRBJ2-1; D remains ambiguous. Germline loops: CDR1 SQVTM, CDR2 ANQGSEA. Trimming removed 0 bases from V and 0 bases from J, with 18 bases in between. CDR3 length equals 18 residues. This CDR3 is CSVEEDLASLSSYNEQFF. CDR3 nucleotide sequence: TGCAGCGTTGAAGAGGATCTGGCTAGTTTGAGCTCCTACAATGAGCAGTTCTTC.

This clonotype was detected only a few times. The chain joins TRBV6-5 to TRBJ2-1, with 9 bases lining up with TRBD2. The germline V gene has CDR1 MNHEY and CDR2 SVGAGI. The CDR3 extends over 17 amino acids. The trim removed 7 bases at V and 1 base at J, leaving 11 bases unmatched. CDR3 amino acids: CASIPMASGESYNEQFF. CDR3 coding DNA: TGTGCCAGCATCCCGATGGCTAGCGGGGAGTCCTACAATGAGCAGTTCTTC.

V is TRBV24-1 and J is TRBJ2-1; D may be TRBD1 (5 bases). Germline V lookup: CDR1 KGHDR, CDR2 SFDVKD. CDR3 length: 15 amino acids. V was shortened by 3 bases and J by 7 bases, with 15 bases between the two germline ends. CDR3 loop: CATSDPRTKGNEQFF. The CDR3 DNA reads as TGTGCCACCAGTGATCCCCGGACAAAGGGGAATGAGCAGTTCTTC.

This clonotype has just a few counts. This rearrangement joins TRBV6-5 to TRBJ2-2; maybe TRBD1 (6 bases). The CDR3 contains 16 residues. The germline V and J ends were trimmed by 6 bases and 1 base, with 15 bases remaining between them. Germline CDR1 MNHEY, CDR2 SVGAGI. The CDR3 protein is CASRLQGWGNTGELFF. The CDR3 DNA reads as TGTGCCAGCAGACTACAGGGTTGGGGGAACACCGGGGAGCTGTTTTTT.

This clonotype was recorded a few times. The V call is TRBV20-1, the J call TRBJ2-1; TRBD2 matches at 7 bases. CDR1 DFQATT and CDR2 SNEGSKA come from the germline V gene (reference sequence). CDR3 size: 15 residues. Trimming removed 4 bases from V and 9 bases from J; junction bases left unmatched: 15. CDR3 residues: CSATGLVWFRGEQFF. DNA for the CDR3: TGCAGTGCTACCGGACTAGTTTGGTTCAGAGGTGAGCAGTTCTTC.

V is TRBV2 and J is TRBJ2-3; TRBD2 matches 11 bases. V lost 7 bases, J lost 4 bases, and 7 bases stayed unmatched. This CDR3 contains 15 residues. CDR1 and CDR2 from the germline V gene are SNHLY and FYNNEI. CDR3 nucleotide sequence: TGTGCCAGCAATATTCTAGCGGGGGGCCCAGATACGCAGTATTTT. This gives the protein CASNILAGGPDTQYF.

The rearrangement links TRBV10-3 to TRBJ1-6; 8 nucleotides line up with TRBD1. The CDR3 has 13 residues. V trimming: 11 bases; J trimming: 7 bases; junction bases outside the gene matches: 7. Germline CDR1 reads ENHRY; CDR2 reads SYGVKD. The CDR3 sequence is CASRGQGNSPLHF. CDR3 nucleotide sequence: TGTGCCTCGCGCGGACAGGGAAATTCACCCCTCCACTTT.

The J gene is TRBJ2-2, the V gene TRBV7-2, with D maybe TRBD2 (6 bases). The CDR3 length is 16 residues. V shed 5 bases and J shed 2 bases, with 15 bases lying between them. Germline V gene lookup returns CDR1 SGHTA and CDR2 FQGNSA. The CDR3: CASSPPQGGNTGELFF. In DNA form, the CDR3 reads TGTGCCAGCAGCCCGCCGCAGGGAGGAAACACCGGGGAGCTGTTTTTT.

This clonotype was seen a few times. The chain couples TRBV15 to TRBJ2-3; either TRBD1 or TRBD2 may fit D (5 bases each). Trimming pared 1 base from V and 0 bases from J, leaving 8 bases between. Germline CDR1 is LNHNV and CDR2 is YYDKDF (reference sequence). The CDR3 runs to 15 residues. In DNA, the CDR3 is TGTGCCACCAGCAGAGGGGGGTGGAGCACAGATACGCAGTATTTT. Translated: CATSRGGWSTDTQYF.

The CDR3 loop is CATSRDRGMTTEAFF. The CDR3 nucleotides are TGTGCCACCAGCAGAGATAGGGGCATGACTACTGAAGCTTTCTTT. The chain has TRBV15 and TRBJ1-1; a possible D gene is TRBD1 (5 bases). V was cut by 0 bases and J by 5 bases, with 13 bases left in between. Germline V gives CDR1 LNHNV, CDR2 YYDKDF (reference sequence). The CDR3 is made up of 15 amino acids.

This clonotype was observed a handful of times. This sequence joins TRBV12-3 or TRBV12-4 and TRBJ2-7, with D perhaps matching TRBD2 (5 bases). The CDR3 extends over 12 amino acids. V was shortened by 4 bases and J by 7 bases, with 11 bases between the two germline ends. The CDR3, as DNA: TGTGCCAGCAGTTATGGTGGAGGAGAGCAGTACTTC. It codes for CASSYGGGEQYF.

This chain uses TRBV5-1 with TRBJ1-1; tentatively, D is TRBD1 (5 bases). The CDR3 has 12 amino acids. Germline assignment: CDR1 SGHRS and CDR2 YFSETQ. V was clipped by 9 bases and J by 5 bases, with 14 bases between them. In DNA form, the CDR3 reads TGCGCCACCCCGACAGATACTACTGAAGCTTTCTTT. It specifies CATPTDTTEAFF.

The rearrangement joins TRBV20-1 to TRBJ2-3, with TRBD1 matching 7 bases. Germline trimming cut 1 base from V and 0 bases from J; bases unmatched to any gene: 10. The CDR3 contains 17 residues. Per germline, CDR1 DFQATT and CDR2 SNEGSKA (reference sequence). CDR3 residues: CSARGARGSRSTDTQYF. Here the CDR3 DNA reads TGCAGTGCTAGAGGGGCCAGGGGGTCCCGGAGCACAGATACGCAGTATTTT.

This clonotype was detected a few times. J is TRBJ1-1 and V is TRBV28; D might be TRBD1 (5 bases). V was trimmed by 1 base and J by 1 base, leaving 10 bases between them. This CDR3 has 15 amino acids. CDR1 and CDR2 from the germline V gene are MDHEN and SYDVKM. CDR3 residues: CASSLLRGRNTEAFF. The CDR3 DNA reads TGTGCCAGCAGTTTATTAAGGGGCAGGAACACTGAAGCTTTCTTT.

The table lists this clonotype with a few counts. The rearrangement uses TRBV7-2 and TRBJ1-2; 7 bases are shared with TRBD1. The CDR3 is made up of 16 amino acids. Trimming took 4 bases from V and 0 from J; bases not matched to a gene: 8. The germline V gene encodes CDR1 SGHTA and CDR2 FQGNSA. Here the CDR3 DNA reads TGTGCCAGCAGCTCCCCGGACAGGCGGGCTAACTATGGCTACACCTTC. This gives the protein CASSSPDRRANYGYTF.

In this sample, this clonotype turned up a few times. This rearrangement joins TRBV29-1 to TRBJ2-3; 10 bases line up with TRBD1. CDR3 length: 15 residues. Per the germline V gene, CDR1 is SQVTM and CDR2 is ANQGSEA. V was pared by 4 bases and J by 4 bases, with 8 bases of the junction left unmatched. CDR3 sequence: CSVGPTGGEADTQYF. The CDR3 DNA sequence: TGCAGCGTTGGTCCGACAGGGGGCGAGGCAGATACGCAGTATTTT.

Only a few counts were recorded for this clonotype. The chain uses TRBV29-1 and TRBJ2-5, with TRBD2 matching 10 bases. Germline trimming cut 6 bases from V and 1 base from J; bases unmatched to any gene: 8. The CDR3 spans 15 residues. Per the germline V gene, CDR1 is SQVTM and CDR2 is ANQGSEA. For the CDR3, the DNA is TGCAGCGTGAACGGGGTAGCGGGGGGCCAAGAGACCCAGTACTTC. This codes for CSVNGVAGGQETQYF.

The V call is TRBV2, the J call TRBJ2-3; TRBD2 matches at 8 bases. The CDR3 consists of 16 residues. V trimming: 5 bases; J trimming: 6 bases; junction bases outside the gene matches: 13. Germline CDR1 reads SNHLY; CDR2 reads FYNNEI. The CDR3 sequence: CASSIQRGSAGDTQYF. The CDR3 coding sequence is TGTGCCAGCAGTATTCAGCGGGGGTCCGCGGGGGATACGCAGTATTTT.

V usage is TRBV12-3 or TRBV12-4 and J usage is TRBJ2-7, with 8 bases fitting TRBD1. The CDR3 runs 14 residues. V lost 9 bases, J lost 5 bases, and 12 bases stayed unmatched. CDR3 DNA sequence: TGTGCCAGTACCGACAGGGGATCCTTTGACGAGCAGTACTTC. Residues: CASTDRGSFDEQYF.

The chain couples TRBV5-4 to TRBJ2-2; the D is unclear. Germline loops: CDR1 SGHNT, CDR2 YYREEE (reference sequence). This CDR3 has 13 residues. The V end lost 0 bases, the J end lost 4 bases, and 4 bases lay between the germline ends. The CDR3 nucleotides are TGTGCCAGCAGCTTGGAAAGCACCGGGGAGCTGTTTTTT. This translates into CASSLESTGELFF.

The chain employs TRBV10-3 and TRBJ2-3; possibly TRBD2 for D (5 bases). The germline CDR1 and CDR2 sequences are ENHRY and SYGVKD. The CDR3 is made up of 13 amino acids. V gave up 0 bases and J gave up 8 bases, with 9 bases separating them. The CDR3: CAISESVGVTQYF. The CDR3, as DNA: TGTGCCATCAGTGAGTCGGTGGGAGTTACGCAGTATTTT.

V usage is TRBV4-1 and J usage is TRBJ1-2; D gene unclear. The CDR3 loop spans 14 amino acids. The germline gives CDR1 MGHRA, CDR2 YSYEKL. The germline V and J ends were trimmed by 0 bases and 4 bases, with 9 bases remaining between them. For the CDR3, the DNA is TGCGCCAGCAGCCAAGATAGGGTCGTCTATGGCTACACCTTC. This codes for CASSQDRVVYGYTF.